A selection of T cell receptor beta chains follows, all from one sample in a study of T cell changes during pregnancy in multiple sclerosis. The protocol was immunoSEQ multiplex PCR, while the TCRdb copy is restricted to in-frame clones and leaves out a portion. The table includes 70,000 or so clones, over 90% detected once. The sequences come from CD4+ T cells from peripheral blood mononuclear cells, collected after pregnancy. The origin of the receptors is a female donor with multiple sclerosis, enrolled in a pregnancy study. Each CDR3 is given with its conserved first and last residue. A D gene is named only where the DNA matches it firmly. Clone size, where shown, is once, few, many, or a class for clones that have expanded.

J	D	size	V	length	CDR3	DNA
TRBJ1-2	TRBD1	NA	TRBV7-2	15	CASSPRTGGKNGYTF	TGTGCCAGCAGCCCGAGGACAGGGGGCAAAAATGGCTACACCTTC
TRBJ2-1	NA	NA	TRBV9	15	CASSVAVVSYNEQFF	TGTGCCAGCAGCGTAGCTGTAGTCTCCTACAATGAGCAGTTCTTC
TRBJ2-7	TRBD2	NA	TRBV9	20	CASSVVWMGWLAGPSYEQYF	TGTGCCAGCAGCGTAGTATGGATGGGGTGGTTAGCGGGGCCCTCCTACGAGCAGTACTTC
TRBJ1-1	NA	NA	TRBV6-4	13	CASRATLNTEAFF	TGTGCCAGCCGTGCTACTTTGAACACTGAAGCTTTCTTT
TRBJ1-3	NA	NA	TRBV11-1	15	CASSFTGTSGNTIYF	TGTGCCAGCAGCTTCACAGGGACATCTGGAAACACCATATATTTT
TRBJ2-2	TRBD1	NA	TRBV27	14	CATAPGQGTGELFF	TGTGCCACCGCACCGGGACAGGGGACCGGGGAGCTGTTTTTT
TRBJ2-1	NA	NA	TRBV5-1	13	CASSFTGANEQFF	TGCGCCAGCAGCTTTACGGGAGCTAATGAGCAGTTCTTC
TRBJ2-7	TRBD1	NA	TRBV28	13	CATQGDLKGEQYF	TGTGCCACCCAGGGGGACCTAAAGGGCGAGCAGTACTTC
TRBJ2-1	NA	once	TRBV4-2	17	CASSQWEGRTTFNEQFF	TGTGCCAGCAGCCAGTGGGAAGGCAGGACTACCTTCAATGAGCAGTTCTTC
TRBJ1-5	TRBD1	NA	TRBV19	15	CASSFGQGINQPQHF	TGTGCCAGTAGTTTCGGACAGGGGATCAATCAGCCCCAGCATTTT
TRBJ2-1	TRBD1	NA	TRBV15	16	CATSTRGQGRHNEQFF	TGTGCCACCAGCACCCGAGGACAGGGTCGACACAATGAGCAGTTCTTC
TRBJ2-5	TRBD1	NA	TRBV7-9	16	CASSFLTGSHQETQYF	TGTGCCAGCAGCTTTCTGACAGGGTCCCACCAAGAGACCCAGTACTTC
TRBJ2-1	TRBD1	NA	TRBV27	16	CASSFLGTGAGNEQFF	TGTGCCAGCAGTTTTCTCGGGACAGGGGCCGGTAATGAGCAGTTCTTC
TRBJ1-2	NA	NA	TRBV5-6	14	CASNFGGHSNGYTF	TGTGCCAGCAACTTTGGGGGCCACTCCAATGGCTACACCTTC
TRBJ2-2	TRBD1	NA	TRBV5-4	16	CASSLARGQGTGELFF	TGTGCCAGCAGCTTGGCCAGGGGGCAGGGCACCGGGGAGCTGTTTTTT
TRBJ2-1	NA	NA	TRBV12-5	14	CASGLGQRGDEQFF	TGTGCTAGTGGTCTCGGACAGAGGGGCGATGAGCAGTTCTTC
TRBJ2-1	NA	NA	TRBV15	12	CATSRLAHEQFF	TGTGCCACCAGCAGACTAGCCCATGAGCAGTTCTTC
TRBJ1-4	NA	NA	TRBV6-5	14	CASSYGGADEKLFF	TGTGCCAGCAGTTACGGGGGCGCCGATGAAAAACTGTTTTTT
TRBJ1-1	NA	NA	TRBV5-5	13	CASSLGGLTEAFF	TGTGCCAGCAGCTTGGGAGGCCTCACTGAAGCTTTCTTT
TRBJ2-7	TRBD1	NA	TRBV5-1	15	CASSLAGTGPSEQYF	TGCGCCAGCAGCCTTGCCGGGACAGGGCCCTCCGAGCAGTACTTC
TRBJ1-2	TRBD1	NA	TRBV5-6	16	CASSFQDRAEVGGYTF	TGTGCCAGCAGCTTTCAGGACAGGGCCGAAGTGGGGGGCTACACCTTC
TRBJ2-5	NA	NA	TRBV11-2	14	CASSLNSGQETQYF	TGTGCCAGCAGCTTAAACAGCGGGCAAGAGACCCAGTACTTC
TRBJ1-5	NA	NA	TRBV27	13	CASSLRGNQPQHF	TGTGCCAGCAGTTTACGGGGGAATCAGCCCCAGCATTTT
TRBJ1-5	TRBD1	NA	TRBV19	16	CASRTGGQGLNQPQHF	TGTGCCAGTAGAACGGGGGGACAGGGGCTGAATCAGCCCCAGCATTTT
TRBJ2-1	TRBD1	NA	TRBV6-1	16	CASSEASQGAYNEQFF	TGTGCCAGCAGTGAAGCGAGTCAGGGGGCCTACAATGAGCAGTTCTTC
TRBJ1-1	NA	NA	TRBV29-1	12	CSVRRGNTEAFF	TGCAGCGTTAGACGGGGGAACACTGAAGCTTTCTTT
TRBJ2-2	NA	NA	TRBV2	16	CASSVGVLANTGELFF	TGTGCCAGCAGTGTAGGGGTCCTCGCGAACACCGGGGAGCTGTTTTTT
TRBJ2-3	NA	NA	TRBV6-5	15	CASSPGRVRSDTQYF	TGTGCCAGCAGTCCGGGCAGGGTCAGGTCAGATACGCAGTATTTT
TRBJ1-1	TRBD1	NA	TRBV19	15	CASSNLGTGDTEAFF	TGTGCCAGTAGTAACCTTGGGACAGGGGACACTGAAGCTTTCTTT
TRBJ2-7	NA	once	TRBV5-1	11	CASRDSYEQYF	TGCGCCAGCAGGGACAGTTACGAGCAGTACTTC
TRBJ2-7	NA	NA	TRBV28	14	CASSLQRPGYEQYF	TGTGCCAGCAGTTTACAAAGGCCGGGGTACGAGCAGTACTTC
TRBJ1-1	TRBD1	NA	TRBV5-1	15	CASSFTGGGGTEAFF	TGCGCCAGCAGCTTCACAGGGGGCGGGGGGACTGAAGCTTTCTTT
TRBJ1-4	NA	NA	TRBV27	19	CASSYSTASPTSINEKLFF	TGTGCCAGCAGTTACTCGACAGCATCCCCGACCTCTATTAATGAAAAACTGTTTTTT
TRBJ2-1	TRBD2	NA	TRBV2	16	CASSFNSGRIANEQFF	TGTGCCAGCAGTTTCAATAGCGGGAGAATTGCTAATGAGCAGTTCTTC
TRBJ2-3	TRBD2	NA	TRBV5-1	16	CASSVPSGSYADTQYF	TGCGCCAGCAGCGTTCCTAGCGGGAGTTATGCAGATACGCAGTATTTT
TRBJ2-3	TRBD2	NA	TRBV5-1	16	CASSLESSGSTDTQYF	TGCGCCAGCAGCTTGGAATCTAGCGGAAGCACAGATACGCAGTATTTT
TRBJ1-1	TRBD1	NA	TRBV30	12	CAWSVKQGRAFF	TGTGCCTGGAGTGTTAAACAGGGGCGAGCTTTCTTT
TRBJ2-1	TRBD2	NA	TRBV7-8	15	CASSPERLAGNEQFF	TGTGCCAGCAGCCCAGAAAGACTAGCGGGAAATGAGCAGTTCTTC
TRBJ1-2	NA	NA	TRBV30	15	CAWSVTGRVNYGYTF	TGTGCCTGGAGTGTAACGGGCAGGGTGAACTATGGCTACACCTTC
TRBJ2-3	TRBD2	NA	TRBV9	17	CASSVDRAGGSTDTQYF	TGTGCCAGCAGCGTAGATCGAGCGGGGGGTTCGACAGATACGCAGTATTTT
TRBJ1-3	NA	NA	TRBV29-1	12	CSVVGSRNTIYF	TGCAGCGTTGTGGGCAGTAGAAACACCATATATTTT
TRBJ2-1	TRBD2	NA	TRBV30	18	CAWRRTSGGAMSGGEQFF	TGTGCCTGGAGGAGGACTAGCGGGGGGGCTATGTCGGGGGGTGAGCAGTTCTTC
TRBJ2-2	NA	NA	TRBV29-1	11	CSVANTGELFF	TGCAGCGTAGCTAACACCGGGGAGCTGTTTTTT
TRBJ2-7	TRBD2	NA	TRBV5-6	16	CASTPGLAGGIYGQYF	TGTGCCAGCACCCCGGGACTAGCGGGGGGGATATACGGACAGTACTTC
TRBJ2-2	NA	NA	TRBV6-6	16	CASSWPPGQNTGELFF	TGTGCCAGCAGTTGGCCCCCAGGGCAGAACACCGGGGAGCTGTTTTTT
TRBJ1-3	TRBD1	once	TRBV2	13	CATEDRAGNTIYF	TGTGCCACCGAAGACAGGGCAGGAAACACCATATATTTT
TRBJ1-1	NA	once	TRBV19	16	CASSPLPGTWNTEAFF	TGTGCCAGTAGTCCTTTACCCGGGACATGGAACACTGAAGCTTTCTTT